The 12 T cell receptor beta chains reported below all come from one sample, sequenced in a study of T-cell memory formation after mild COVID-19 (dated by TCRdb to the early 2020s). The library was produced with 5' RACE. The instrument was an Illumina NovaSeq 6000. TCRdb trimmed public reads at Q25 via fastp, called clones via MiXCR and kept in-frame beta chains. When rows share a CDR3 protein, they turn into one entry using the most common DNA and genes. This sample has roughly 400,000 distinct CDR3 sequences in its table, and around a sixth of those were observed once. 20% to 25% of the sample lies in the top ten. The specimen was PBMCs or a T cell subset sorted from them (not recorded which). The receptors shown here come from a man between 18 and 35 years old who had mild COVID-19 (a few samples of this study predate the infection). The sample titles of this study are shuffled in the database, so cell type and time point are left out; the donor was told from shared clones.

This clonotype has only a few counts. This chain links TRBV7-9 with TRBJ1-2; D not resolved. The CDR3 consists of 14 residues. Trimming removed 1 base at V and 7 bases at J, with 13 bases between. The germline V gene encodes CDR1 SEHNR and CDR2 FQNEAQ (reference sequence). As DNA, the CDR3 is TGTGCCAGCAGCTTAGGGGTCCCTAGCGGTGGCTACACCTTC. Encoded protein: CASSLGVPSGGYTF.

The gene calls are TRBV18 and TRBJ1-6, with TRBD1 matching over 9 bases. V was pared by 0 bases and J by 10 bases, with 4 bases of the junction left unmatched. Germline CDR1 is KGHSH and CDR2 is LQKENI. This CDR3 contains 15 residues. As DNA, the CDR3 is TGTGCCAGCTCACCACCGACAGGGGGGGTCTCACCCCTCCACTTT. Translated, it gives CASSPPTGGVSPLHF.

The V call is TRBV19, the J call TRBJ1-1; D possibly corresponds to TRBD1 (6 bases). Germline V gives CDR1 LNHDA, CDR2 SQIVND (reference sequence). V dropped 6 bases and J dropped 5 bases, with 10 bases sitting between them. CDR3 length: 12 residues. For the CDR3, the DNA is TGTGCCAGTAGCACGACAGGAACTGAAGCTTTCTTT. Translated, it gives CASSTTGTEAFF.

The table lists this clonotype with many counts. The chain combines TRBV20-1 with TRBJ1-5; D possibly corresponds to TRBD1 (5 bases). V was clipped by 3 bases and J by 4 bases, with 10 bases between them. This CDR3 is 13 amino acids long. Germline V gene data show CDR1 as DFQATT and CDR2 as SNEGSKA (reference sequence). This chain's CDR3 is CSASGGVNQPQHF. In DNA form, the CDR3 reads TGCAGTGCTAGTGGGGGAGTGAATCAGCCCCAGCATTTT.

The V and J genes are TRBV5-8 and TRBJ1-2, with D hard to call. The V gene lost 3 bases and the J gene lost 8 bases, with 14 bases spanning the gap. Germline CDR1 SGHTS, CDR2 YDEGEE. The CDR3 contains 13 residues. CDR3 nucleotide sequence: TGTGCCAGCAGCTCTCGGTCCGTCTGGGGCTACACCTTC. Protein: CASSSRSVWGYTF.

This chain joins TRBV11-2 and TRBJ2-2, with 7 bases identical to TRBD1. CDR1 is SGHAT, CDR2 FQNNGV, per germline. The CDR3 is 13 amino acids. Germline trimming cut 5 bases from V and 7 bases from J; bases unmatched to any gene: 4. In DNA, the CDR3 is TGTGCCAGCAGCGCGAACAGGGGCGGGGAGCTGTTTTTT. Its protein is CASSANRGGELFF.

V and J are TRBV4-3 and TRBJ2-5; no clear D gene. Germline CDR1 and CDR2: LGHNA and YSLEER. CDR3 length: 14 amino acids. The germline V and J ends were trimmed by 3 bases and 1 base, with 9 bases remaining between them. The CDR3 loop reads CASSQDGLQETQYF. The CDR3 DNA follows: TGCGCCAGCAGCCAGGACGGGCTCCAAGAGACCCAGTACTTC.

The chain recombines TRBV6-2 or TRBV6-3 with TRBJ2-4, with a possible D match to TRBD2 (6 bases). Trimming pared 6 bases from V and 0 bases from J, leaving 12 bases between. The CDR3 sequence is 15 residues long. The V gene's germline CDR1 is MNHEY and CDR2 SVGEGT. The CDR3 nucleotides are TGTGCCAGCAGCGGGGCGGGGTTAGCCAAAAACATTCAGTACTTC. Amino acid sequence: CASSGAGLAKNIQYF.

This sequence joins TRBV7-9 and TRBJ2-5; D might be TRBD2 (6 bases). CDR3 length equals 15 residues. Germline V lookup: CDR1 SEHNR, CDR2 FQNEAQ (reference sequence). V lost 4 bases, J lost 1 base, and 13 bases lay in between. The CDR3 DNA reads TGTGCCAGCAGCTCGATGGGGACTGCCCAAGAGACCCAGTACTTC. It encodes CASSSMGTAQETQYF. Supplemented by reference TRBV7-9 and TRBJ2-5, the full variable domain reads DTGVSQNPRHKITKRGQNVTFRCDPISEHNRLYWYRQTLGQGPEFLTYFQNEAQLEKSRLLSDRFSAERPKGSFSTLEIQRTEQGDSAMYLCASSSMGTAQETQYFGPGTRLLVL.

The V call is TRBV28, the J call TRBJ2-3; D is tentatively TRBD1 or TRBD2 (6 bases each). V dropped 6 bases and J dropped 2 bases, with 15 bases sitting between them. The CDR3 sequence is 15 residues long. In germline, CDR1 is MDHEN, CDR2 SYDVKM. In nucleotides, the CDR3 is TGTGCCAGCAGCTCTCCGGGGGCCTTCACAGATACGCAGTATTTT. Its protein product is CASSSPGAFTDTQYF.

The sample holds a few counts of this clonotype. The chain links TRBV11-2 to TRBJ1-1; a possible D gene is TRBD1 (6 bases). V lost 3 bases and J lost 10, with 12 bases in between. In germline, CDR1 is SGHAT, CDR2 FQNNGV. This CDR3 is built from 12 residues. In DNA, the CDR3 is TGTGCCAGCAGCTTCCTCGGGACACGAGCTTTCTTT. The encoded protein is CASSFLGTRAFF.

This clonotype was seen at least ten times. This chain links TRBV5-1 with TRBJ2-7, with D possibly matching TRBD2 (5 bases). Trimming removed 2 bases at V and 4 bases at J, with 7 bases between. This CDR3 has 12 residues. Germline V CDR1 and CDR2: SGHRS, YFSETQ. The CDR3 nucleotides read TGCGCCAGCAGCTTACCGGGATACGAGCAGTACTTC. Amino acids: CASSLPGYEQYF. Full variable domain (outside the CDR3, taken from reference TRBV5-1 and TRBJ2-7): KAGVTQTPRYLIKTRGQQVTLSCSPISGHRSVSWYQQTPGQGLQFLFEYFSETQRNKGNFPGRFSGRQFSNSRSEMNVSTLELGDSALYLCASSLPGYEQYFGPGTRLTVT.